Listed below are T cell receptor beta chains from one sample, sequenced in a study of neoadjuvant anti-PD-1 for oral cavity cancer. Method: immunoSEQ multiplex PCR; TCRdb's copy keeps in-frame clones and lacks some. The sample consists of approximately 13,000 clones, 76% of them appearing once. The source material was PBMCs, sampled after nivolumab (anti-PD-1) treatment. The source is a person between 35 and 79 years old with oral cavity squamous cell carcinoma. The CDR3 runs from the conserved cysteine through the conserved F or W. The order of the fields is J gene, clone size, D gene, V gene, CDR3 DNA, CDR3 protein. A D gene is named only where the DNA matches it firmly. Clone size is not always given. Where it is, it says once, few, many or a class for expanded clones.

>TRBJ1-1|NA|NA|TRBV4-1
TGCGCCAGCAGCCCACGGGCCTTCCTGAGCACTGAAGCTTTCTTT
CASSPRAFLSTEAFF
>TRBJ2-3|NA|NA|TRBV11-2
TGTGCCAGCAGCTTAGAGGTTAGCACAGATACGCAGTATTTT
CASSLEVSTDTQYF
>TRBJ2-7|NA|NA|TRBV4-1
TGCGCCAGCAGCCAGTTTTCTGCCAGGGGTAGGGACGAGCAGTACTTC
CASSQFSARGRDEQYF
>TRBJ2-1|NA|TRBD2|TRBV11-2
TGTGCCAGCAGCCCTCACGGGGGGTCACCACTTAATGAGCAGTTCTTC
CASSPHGGSPLNEQFF
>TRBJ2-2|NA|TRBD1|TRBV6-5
TGTGCCAGCAGTGGGGGACAGGGCAACACCGGGGAGCTGTTTTTT
CASSGGQGNTGELFF
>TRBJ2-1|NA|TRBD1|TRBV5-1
TGCGCCAGCAGCTCAACGCCGGGACAGGGAAAAAATGAGCAGTTCTTC
CASSSTPGQGKNEQFF
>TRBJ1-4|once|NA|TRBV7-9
TGTGCCAGCGGGGAAACGGAAAAACTGTTTTTT
CASGETEKLFF
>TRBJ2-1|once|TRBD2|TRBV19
TGTGCCAGTAGTGATAGCGGGCGTTACAATGAGCAGTTCTTC
CASSDSGRYNEQFF
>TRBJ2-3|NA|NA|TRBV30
TGTGCCTGGAGTGTAAAGCAGCTGGGGGATACGCAGTATTTT
CAWSVKQLGDTQYF
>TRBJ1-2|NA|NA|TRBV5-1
TGCGCCAGCAGCTATAACACGGTTATATATGGCTACACCTTC
CASSYNTVIYGYTF
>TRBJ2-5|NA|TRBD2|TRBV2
TGTGCCAGCAGCTACTTACTAGCGGGGGCACAAGAGACCCAGTACTTC
CASSYLLAGAQETQYF
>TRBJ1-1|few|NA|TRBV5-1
TGCGCCGGACGGACGGACATGAACACTGAAGCTTTCTTT
CAGRTDMNTEAFF
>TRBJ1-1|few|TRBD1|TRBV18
TGTGCCAGCTCACCGGGGACAGGGGCGACTGAAGCTTTCTTT
CASSPGTGATEAFF
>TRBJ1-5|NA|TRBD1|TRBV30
TGTGCCTGGAGTACTGGACAGGGGGCATATCAGCCCCAGCATTTT
CAWSTGQGAYQPQHF
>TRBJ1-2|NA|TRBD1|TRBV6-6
TGTGCCAGCAGTTACTGGAAGACAGGGGGAGACGGCTACACCTTC
CASSYWKTGGDGYTF
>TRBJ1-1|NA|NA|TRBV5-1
TGCGCCAGCAGCTTGGATCCAGGAGTAGAGACTGAAGCTTTCTTT
CASSLDPGVETEAFF
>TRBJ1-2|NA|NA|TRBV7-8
TGTGCCAGCAGCTTAGAGGGCAGGGAGGGCACCTTC
CASSLEGREGTF
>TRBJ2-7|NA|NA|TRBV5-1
TGCGCCAGCAGCCCGACCGGGACGGATTACGAGCAGTACTTC
CASSPTGTDYEQYF
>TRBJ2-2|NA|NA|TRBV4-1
TGCGCCAGCAGCCAAGGGACGGACAGAAGAACCGGGGAGCTGTTTTTT
CASSQGTDRRTGELFF
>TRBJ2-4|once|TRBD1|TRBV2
TGTGCCAGCAGTGCAGGGGGCGGTTGGAGGCACATTCAGTACTTC
CASSAGGGWRHIQYF
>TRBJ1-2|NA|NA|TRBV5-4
TGTGCCAGCCACCGGGACGAGACTAACTATGGCTACACCTTC
CASHRDETNYGYTF
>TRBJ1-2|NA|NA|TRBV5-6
TGTGCCAGCTCAAAGGGTCGGGTTGGCTACACCTTC
CASSKGRVGYTF
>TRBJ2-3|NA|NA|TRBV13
TGTGCCACCACTCGTGGTAAGCTAGTATCTCGTAGCACAGATACGCAGTATTTT
CATTRGKLVSRSTDTQYF
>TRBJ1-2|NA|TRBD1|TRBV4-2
TGTGCCAGCAGCCAAGATGAACAGGGGTATGGCTACACCTTC
CASSQDEQGYGYTF
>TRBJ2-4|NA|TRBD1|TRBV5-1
TGCGCCAGCAGCAAAACAGGGGGCGCCGGAAACATTCAGTACTTC
CASSKTGGAGNIQYF
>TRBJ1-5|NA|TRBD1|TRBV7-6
TGTGCCAGCAGCATGAACAGGGGTAGTCAGCCCCAGCATTTT
CASSMNRGSQPQHF
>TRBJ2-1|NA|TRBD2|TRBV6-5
TGTGCCAGCAGTGCCCTAGCGGCCCATGAGCAGTTCTTC
CASSALAAHEQFF
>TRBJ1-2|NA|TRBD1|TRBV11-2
TGTGCCAGCAGGAGTGGACAGGGGGCGCCCGCTAACTATGGCTACACCTTC
CASRSGQGAPANYGYTF
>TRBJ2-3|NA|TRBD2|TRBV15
TGTGCCACTAAACTAGCGGGGGGCCATACGCAGTATTTT
CATKLAGGHTQYF
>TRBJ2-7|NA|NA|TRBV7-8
TGTGCCAGCAGCCCCTTTAGGGTGGTAGGGGGGGAGCAGTACTTC
CASSPFRVVGGEQYF
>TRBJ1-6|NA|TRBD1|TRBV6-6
TGTGCCACCCCGGGACAGGGGATTTCACCCCTCCACTTT
CATPGQGISPLHF
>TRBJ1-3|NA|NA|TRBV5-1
TGCGCCAGCAGCTTGGCCAGGGACTCTGGAAACACCATATATTTT
CASSLARDSGNTIYF
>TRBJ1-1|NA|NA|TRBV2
TGTGCCAGCGCCCCCCGGGACACCGGCACTGAAGCTTTCTTT
CASAPRDTGTEAFF
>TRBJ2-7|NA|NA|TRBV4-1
TGCGCCAGCAGCCAAGGGCGGACCGTGAGCTACGAGCAGTACTTC
CASSQGRTVSYEQYF
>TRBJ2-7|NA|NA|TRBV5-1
TGCGCCAGCAGCTTGGATGGTTTGGGGGGCCGAACCTACGAGCAGTACTTC
CASSLDGLGGRTYEQYF
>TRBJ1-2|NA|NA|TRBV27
TGTGCCAGCAGTTTTATTTGGGGGGCGGTAGGCGGTTATGGCTACACCTTC
CASSFIWGAVGGYGYTF
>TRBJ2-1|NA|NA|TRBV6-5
TGTGCCAGCACCTCGAGGTGGAGCTCCTACAATGAGCAGTTCTTC
CASTSRWSSYNEQFF
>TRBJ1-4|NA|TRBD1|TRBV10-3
TGTGCCATCAGTGAAGGGACAGGGGTAAAAAAACTGTTTTTT
CAISEGTGVKKLFF
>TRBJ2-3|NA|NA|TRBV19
TGTGCCAGTAGTATCCTCGGACTACTATCGGCAGATACGCAGTATTTT
CASSILGLLSADTQYF
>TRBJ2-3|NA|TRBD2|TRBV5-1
TGCGCCAGCAGCTTGGCCTTGGCGGGAGGGCCCCAAGATACGCAGTATTTT
CASSLALAGGPQDTQYF
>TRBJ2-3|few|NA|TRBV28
TGTGCCAGCAAGCGCGGGACTGGCACAGATACGCAGTATTTT
CASKRGTGTDTQYF
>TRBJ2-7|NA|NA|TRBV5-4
TGTGCCAGCAGCAGGGGCGGGACTGGGGCCTACGAGCAGTACTTC
CASSRGGTGAYEQYF
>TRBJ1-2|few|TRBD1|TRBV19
TGTGCCAGTAGTGACCGACAGGGCTATGGCTACACCTTC
CASSDRQGYGYTF
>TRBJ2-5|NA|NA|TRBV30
TGTGCCTCTTACAAGGGGGAAGAGACCCAGTACTTC
CASYKGEETQYF